This TCR beta chain was sequenced for a study of blood T cell repertoires in COVID-19. On the study more broadly: Whether acute or convalescent, the COVID-19 samples came from the United States, Italy and Spain. From T cells, B-cell-depleted T cells, or PBMCs came the material, which was cDNA or gDNA.

In the original analysis: Reference gene primers were amplified, and this amplification served to estimate nucleated cell counts. Sequencing used immunoSEQ multiplex PCR; TCRdb keeps in-frame clones, though not all of them. The V and J calls and clone size were taken over from that table, and D and trimming were inferred from the DNA. The repertoire consists of roughly 20,000 clones, with 80% to 90% occurring once and the leading ten covering around 8.1%. The V and J ends lost 2 bases and 1 base, in that order; junction bases with no gene match: 11. The CDR3 is 18 residues long. Germline lookup yields CDR1 SGHTA and CDR2 FQGTGA.

Sequenced input: peripheral blood. The TCR was taken from a man aged 55 to 69 with acute or convalescent COVID-19. V is TRBV7-3 and J is TRBJ2-5; TRBD2 matches 9 bases. CDR3 amino acids: CASSLGPRLAEPQETQYF. In DNA, the CDR3 is TGTGCCAGCAGCTTAGGCCCCCGACTAGCGGAGCCCCAAGAGACCCAGTACTTC.